The entry below describes one T cell receptor beta chain. Its antigen is still unknown. The sample belongs to a study of PD-1 blockade in mismatch repair-deficient tumors. Study-level findings and limits: After pembrolizumab, tumor-resident clones rose rapidly, then generally contracted before radiologic responses.

Time point: archival surgical resection tumor tissue. This table comes from immunoSEQ multiplex PCR, and its TCRdb copy is limited to in-frame clones, with some not included. The sample records some 4,000 clones, 60% to 85% being singletons. V lost 5 bases, J lost 3 bases, and 5 bases lay in between. The CDR3 sequence is 11 residues long. Looked up from germline, CDR1 is WSHSY and CDR2 is SAAADI. The sequencing here drew on primary tumor tissue, taken from a patient treated with pembrolizumab. V usage is TRBV10-2 and J usage is TRBJ2-7; D unresolved. The receptor's source is an adult with mismatch repair-deficient cancer. The CDR3 region has the DNA TGCGCCAGCAGTCACAGCTACGAGCAGTACTTC. Its protein product is CASSHSYEQYF.